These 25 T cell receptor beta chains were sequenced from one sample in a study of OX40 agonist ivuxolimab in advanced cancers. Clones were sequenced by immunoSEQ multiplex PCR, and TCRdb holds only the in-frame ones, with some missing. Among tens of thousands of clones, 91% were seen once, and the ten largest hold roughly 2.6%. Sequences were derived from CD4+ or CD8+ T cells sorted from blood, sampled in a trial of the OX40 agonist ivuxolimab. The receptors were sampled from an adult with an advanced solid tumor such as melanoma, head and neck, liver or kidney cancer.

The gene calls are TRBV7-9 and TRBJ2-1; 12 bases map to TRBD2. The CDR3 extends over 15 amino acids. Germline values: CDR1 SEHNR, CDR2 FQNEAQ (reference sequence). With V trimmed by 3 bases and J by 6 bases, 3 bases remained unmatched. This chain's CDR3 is CASSFGLAGSNEQFF. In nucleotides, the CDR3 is TGTGCCAGCAGCTTTGGACTAGCGGGAAGCAATGAGCAGTTCTTC.

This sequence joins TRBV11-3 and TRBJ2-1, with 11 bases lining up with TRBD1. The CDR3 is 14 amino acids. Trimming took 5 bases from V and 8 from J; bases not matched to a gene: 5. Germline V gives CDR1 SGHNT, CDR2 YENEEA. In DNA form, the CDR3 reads TGTGCCAGCAGCCCGGGACAGGGGGTAGATGAGCAGTTCTTC. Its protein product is CASSPGQGVDEQFF.

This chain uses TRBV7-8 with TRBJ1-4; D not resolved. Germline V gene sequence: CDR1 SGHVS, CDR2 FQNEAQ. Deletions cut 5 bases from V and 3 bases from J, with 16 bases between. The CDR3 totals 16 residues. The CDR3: CASSPRLGLSNEKLFF. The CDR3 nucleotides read TGTGCCAGCAGCCCACGTCTAGGCTTATCTAATGAAAAACTGTTTTTT.

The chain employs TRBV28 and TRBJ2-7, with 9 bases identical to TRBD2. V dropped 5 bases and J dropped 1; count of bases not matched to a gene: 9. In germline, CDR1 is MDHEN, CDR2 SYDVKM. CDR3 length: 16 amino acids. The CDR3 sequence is CASSRGGGIGSYEQYF. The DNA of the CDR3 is TGTGCCAGCAGTCGCGGGGGGGGGATAGGGTCCTACGAGCAGTACTTC.

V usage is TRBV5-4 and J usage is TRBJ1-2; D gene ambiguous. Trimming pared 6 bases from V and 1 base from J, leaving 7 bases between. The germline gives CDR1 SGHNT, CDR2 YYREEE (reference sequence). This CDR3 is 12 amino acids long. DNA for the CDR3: TGTGCCAGCACCAGGAATAACTATGGCTACACCTTC. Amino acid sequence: CASTRNNYGYTF.

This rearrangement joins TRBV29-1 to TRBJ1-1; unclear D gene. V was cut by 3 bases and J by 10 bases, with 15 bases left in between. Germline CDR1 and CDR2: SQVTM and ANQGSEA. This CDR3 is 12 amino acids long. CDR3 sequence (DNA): TGCAGCGTTGATGAAGACGCCCCAGGAGCTTTCTTT. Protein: CSVDEDAPGAFF.

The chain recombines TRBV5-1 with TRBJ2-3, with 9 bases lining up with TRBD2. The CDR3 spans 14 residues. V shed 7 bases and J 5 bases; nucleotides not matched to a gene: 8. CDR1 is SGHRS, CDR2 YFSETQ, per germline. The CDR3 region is CASGPGGREDTQYF. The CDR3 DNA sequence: TGCGCCAGCGGACCCGGCGGGAGGGAAGATACGCAGTATTTT.

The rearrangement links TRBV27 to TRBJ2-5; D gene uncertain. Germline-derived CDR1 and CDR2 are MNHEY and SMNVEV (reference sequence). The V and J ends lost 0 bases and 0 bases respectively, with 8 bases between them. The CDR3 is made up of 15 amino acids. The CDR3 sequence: CASSLSLGNQETQYF. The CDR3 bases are TGTGCCAGCAGTTTATCGTTGGGGAACCAAGAGACCCAGTACTTC.

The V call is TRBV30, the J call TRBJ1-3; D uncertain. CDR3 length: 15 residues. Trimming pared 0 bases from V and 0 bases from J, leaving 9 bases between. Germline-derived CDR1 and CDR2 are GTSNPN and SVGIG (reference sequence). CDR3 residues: CAWSVKGGSGNTIYF. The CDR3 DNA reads TGTGCCTGGAGTGTAAAGGGAGGCTCTGGAAACACCATATATTTT.

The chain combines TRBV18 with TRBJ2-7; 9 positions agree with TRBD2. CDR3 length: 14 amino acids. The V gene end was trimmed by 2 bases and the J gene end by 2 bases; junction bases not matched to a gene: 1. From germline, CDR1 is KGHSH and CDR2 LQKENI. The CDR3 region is CASSPAGGTYEQYF. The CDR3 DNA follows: TGTGCCAGCTCACCAGCGGGAGGGACCTACGAGCAGTACTTC.

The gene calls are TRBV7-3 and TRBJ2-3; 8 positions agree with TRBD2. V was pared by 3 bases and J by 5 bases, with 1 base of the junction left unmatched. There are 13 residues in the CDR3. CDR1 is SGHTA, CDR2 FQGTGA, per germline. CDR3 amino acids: CASSFLAGDTQYF. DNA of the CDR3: TGTGCCAGCAGCTTCCTAGCGGGAGATACGCAGTATTTT.

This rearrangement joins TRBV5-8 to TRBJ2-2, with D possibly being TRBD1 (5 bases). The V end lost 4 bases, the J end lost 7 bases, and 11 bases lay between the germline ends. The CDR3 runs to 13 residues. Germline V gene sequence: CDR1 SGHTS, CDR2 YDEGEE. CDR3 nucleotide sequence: TGTGCCAGCAGCCGCAGGGATAACGGGGAGCTGTTTTTT. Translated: CASSRRDNGELFF.

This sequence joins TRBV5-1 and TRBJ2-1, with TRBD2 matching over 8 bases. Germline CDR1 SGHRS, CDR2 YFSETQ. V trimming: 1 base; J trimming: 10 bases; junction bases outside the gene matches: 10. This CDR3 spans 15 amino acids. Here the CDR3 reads CASSLLGSGIYEQFF. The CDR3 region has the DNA TGCGCCAGCAGCTTGCTTGGTAGCGGGATATACGAGCAGTTCTTC.

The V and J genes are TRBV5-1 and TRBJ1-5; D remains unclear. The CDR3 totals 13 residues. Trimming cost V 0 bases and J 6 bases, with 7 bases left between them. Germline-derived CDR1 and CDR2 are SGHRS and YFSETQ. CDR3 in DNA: TGCGCCAGCAGCTTGGCCGAGGGTCAGCCCCAGCATTTT. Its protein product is CASSLAEGQPQHF.

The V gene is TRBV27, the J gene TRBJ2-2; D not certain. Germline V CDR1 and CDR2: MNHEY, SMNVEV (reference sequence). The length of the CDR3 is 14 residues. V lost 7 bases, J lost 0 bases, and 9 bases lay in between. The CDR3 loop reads CASKRGPNTGELFF. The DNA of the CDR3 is TGTGCCAGCAAGCGCGGACCGAACACCGGGGAGCTGTTTTTT.

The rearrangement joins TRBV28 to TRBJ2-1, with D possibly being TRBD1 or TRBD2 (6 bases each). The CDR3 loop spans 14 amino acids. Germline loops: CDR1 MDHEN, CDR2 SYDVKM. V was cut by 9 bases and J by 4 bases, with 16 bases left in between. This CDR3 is CASITGGGYNEQFF. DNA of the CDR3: TGTGCCAGTATCACAGGAGGGGGATACAATGAGCAGTTCTTC.

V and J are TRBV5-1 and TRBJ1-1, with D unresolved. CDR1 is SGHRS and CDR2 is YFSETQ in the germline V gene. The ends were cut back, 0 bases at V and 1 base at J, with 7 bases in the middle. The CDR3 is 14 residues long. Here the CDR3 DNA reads TGCGCCAGCAGCTTGGGTTCCCGGAACACTGAAGCTTTCTTT. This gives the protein CASSLGSRNTEAFF.

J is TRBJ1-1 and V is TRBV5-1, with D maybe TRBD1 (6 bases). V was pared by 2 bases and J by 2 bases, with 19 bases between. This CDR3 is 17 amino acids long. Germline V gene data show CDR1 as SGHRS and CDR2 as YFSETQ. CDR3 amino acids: CASSFTGSPVYNTEAFF. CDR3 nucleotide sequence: TGCGCCAGCAGCTTCACAGGGTCCCCAGTCTACAACACTGAAGCTTTCTTT.

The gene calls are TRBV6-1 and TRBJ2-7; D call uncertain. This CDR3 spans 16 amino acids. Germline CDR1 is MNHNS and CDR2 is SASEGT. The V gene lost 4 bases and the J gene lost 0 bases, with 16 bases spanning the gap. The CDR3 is CASSGNNLPSSYEQYF. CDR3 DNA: TGTGCCAGCAGTGGAAACAACCTCCCCAGCTCCTACGAGCAGTACTTC.

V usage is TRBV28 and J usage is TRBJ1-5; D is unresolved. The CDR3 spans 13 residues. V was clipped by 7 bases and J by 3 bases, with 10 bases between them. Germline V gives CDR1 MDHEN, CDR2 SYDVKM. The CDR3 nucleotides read TGTGCCAGCATTGCAGGATTCAATCAGCCCCAGCATTTT. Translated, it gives CASIAGFNQPQHF.

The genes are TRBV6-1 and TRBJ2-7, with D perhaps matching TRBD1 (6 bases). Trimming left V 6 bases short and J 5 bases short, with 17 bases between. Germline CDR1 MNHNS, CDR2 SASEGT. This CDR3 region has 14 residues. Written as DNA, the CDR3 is TGTGCCAGCAGCACAGGGTTGGCTGTGAACGAGCAGTACTTC. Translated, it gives CASSTGLAVNEQYF.

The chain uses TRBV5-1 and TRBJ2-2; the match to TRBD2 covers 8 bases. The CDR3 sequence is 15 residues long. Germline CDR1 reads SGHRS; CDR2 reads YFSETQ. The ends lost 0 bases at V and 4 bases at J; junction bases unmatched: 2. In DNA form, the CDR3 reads TGCGCCAGCAGCTTGGCTCTAGCGGGCACCGGGGAGCTGTTTTTT. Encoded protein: CASSLALAGTGELFF.

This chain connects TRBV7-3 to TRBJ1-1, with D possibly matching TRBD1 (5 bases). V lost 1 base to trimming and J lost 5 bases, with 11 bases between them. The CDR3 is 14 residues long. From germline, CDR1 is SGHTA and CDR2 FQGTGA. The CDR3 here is CASSLMGGWTEAFF. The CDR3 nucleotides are TGTGCCAGCAGCTTAATGGGGGGATGGACTGAAGCTTTCTTT.

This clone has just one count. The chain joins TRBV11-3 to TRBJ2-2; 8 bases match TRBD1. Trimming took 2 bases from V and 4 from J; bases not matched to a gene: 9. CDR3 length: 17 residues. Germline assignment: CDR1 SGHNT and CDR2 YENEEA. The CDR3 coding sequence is TGTGCCAGCAGCTTACCCCTCTGGCAGGGGGCCACCGGGGAGCTGTTTTTT. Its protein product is CASSLPLWQGATGELFF.

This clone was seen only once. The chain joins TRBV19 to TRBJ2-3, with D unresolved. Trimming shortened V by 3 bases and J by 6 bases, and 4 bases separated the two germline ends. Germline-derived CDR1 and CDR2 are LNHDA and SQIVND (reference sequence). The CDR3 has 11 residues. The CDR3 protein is CASSIVDTQYF. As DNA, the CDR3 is TGTGCCAGTAGTATCGTGGATACGCAGTATTTT.